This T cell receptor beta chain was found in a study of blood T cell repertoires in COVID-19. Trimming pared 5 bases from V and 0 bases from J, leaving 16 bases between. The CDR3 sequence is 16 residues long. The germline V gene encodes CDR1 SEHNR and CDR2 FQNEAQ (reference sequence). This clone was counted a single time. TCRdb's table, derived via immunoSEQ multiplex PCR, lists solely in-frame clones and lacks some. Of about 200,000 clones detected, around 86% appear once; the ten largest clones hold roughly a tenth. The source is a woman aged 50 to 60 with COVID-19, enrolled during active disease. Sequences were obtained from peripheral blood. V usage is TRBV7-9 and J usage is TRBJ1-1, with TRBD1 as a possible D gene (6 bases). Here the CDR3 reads CASSPNQQGLNTEAFF. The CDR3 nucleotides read TGTGCCAGCAGCCCTAACCAACAGGGACTGAACACTGAAGCTTTCTTT.